The 26 T cell receptor beta chains below were found in one sample sequenced in a study of T-cell reconstitution after alpha-beta-depleted transplantation in children. Researchers prepared the TCRbeta library using unique molecular identifiers, the study reports. TCRdb re-called the PCR reads with MiXCR, one entry per CDR3 protein. The table lists around 700,000 distinct CDR3 sequences, roughly 13% of them singletons, with around 0.79% in the top ten. The source was PBMCs, collected before TCRalphabeta/CD19-depleted stem cell transplant. These receptors were taken from a girl aged 2-10 years with congenital amegakaryocytic thrombocytopenia, due to receive a stem cell transplant.

This clonotype has ten or more counts. CDR3 region: CSVSTGPTNEKLFF. The CDR3 bases are TGCAGTGTCTCAACAGGGCCAACTAATGAAAAACTGTTTTTT. The genes are TRBV20-1 and TRBJ1-4; D may be TRBD1 (6 bases). Between the trimmed V and J ends, which lost 7 bases and 0 bases, there was a span of 12 bases. Germline assignment: CDR1 DFQATT and CDR2 SNEGSKA (reference sequence). The CDR3 loop spans 14 amino acids.

This clonotype was counted ten times or more. This chain joins TRBV7-2 and TRBJ2-3; 7 bases agree with TRBD2. J lost 2 bases, V lost 6 bases, and 5 bases had no gene match. The CDR3 sequence is 14 residues long. Germline CDR1 SGHTA, CDR2 FQGNSA. CDR3 sequence reads: CASRAGGDTDTQYF. In nucleotides, the CDR3 is TGTGCCAGCAGGGCTGGGGGGGACACAGATACGCAGTATTTT.

This clonotype has a handful of counts. The chain combines TRBV5-4 with TRBJ2-1; D tentatively fits TRBD1 or TRBD2 (5 bases each). CDR3 size: 19 residues. V dropped 1 base and J dropped 6 bases, with 26 bases sitting between them. The germline V gene encodes CDR1 SGHNT and CDR2 YYREEE (reference sequence). The CDR3 DNA sequence: TGTGCCAGCAGCTTGAACCCCGGGACGGGGATGAGCCGTGGCAATGAGCAGTTCTTC. Residues: CASSLNPGTGMSRGNEQFF. Looking up the rest from reference TRBV5-4 and TRBJ2-1 gives the full variable domain: ETGVTQSPTHLIKTRGQQVTLRCSSQSGHNTVSWYQQALGQGPQFIFQYYREEENGRGNFPPRFSGLQFPNYSSELNVNALELDDSALYLCASSLNPGTGMSRGNEQFFGPGTRLTVL.

The chain uses TRBV4-1 and TRBJ2-5, with D perhaps matching TRBD2 (5 bases). Trimming cost V 5 bases and J 5 bases, with 30 bases left between them. Germline lookup yields CDR1 MGHRA and CDR2 YSYEKL. The CDR3 loop spans 19 amino acids. In DNA, the CDR3 is TGCGCCAGCAGCTCCTCGGGAACCAGGCCGTCGGGCTTGGTGGAGACCCAGTACTTC. Translation gives CASSSSGTRPSGLVETQYF.

The genes are TRBV7-9 and TRBJ2-5; a weak D match, TRBD1 (6 bases). Germline assignment: CDR1 SEHNR and CDR2 FQNEAQ (reference sequence). This CDR3 comprises 14 residues. The V gene lost 5 bases and the J gene lost 2 bases, with 12 bases spanning the gap. CDR3 loop: CASSGTRWQETQYF. CDR3 coding DNA: TGTGCCAGCAGCGGGACACGATGGCAAGAGACCCAGTACTTC.

V is TRBV7-9 and J is TRBJ2-7; 7 nucleotides line up with TRBD2. Germline V gene lookup returns CDR1 SEHNR and CDR2 FQNEAQ (reference sequence). This CDR3 has 14 residues. V lost 4 bases to trimming and J lost 6 bases; unmatched junction nucleotides: 9. The CDR3 loop is CASSSLAGASEQYF. The CDR3 DNA sequence: TGTGCCAGCAGCTCTCTCGCGGGAGCCTCCGAGCAGTACTTC.

This clonotype came up a few times. The chain links TRBV5-4 to TRBJ1-2; D unresolved. V lost 4 bases and J 5 bases, leaving 12 bases between the germline ends. CDR1 is SGHNT, CDR2 YYREEE, per germline (reference sequence). This CDR3 spans 13 amino acids. CDR3 DNA sequence: TGTGCCAGCAGCAGGTGGGAGGGTTATGGCTACACCTTC. Translation gives CASSRWEGYGYTF.

There are many counts of this clonotype. The chain joins TRBV4-1 to TRBJ2-7; D remains unclear. CDR1 is MGHRA and CDR2 is YSYEKL in the germline V gene. The CDR3 is made up of 15 amino acids. With 4 bases removed from V and 2 bases from J, the gap between germline ends came to 15 bases. CDR3 amino acids: CASSLHPSRTYEQYF. CDR3 DNA sequence: TGCGCCAGCAGCCTACACCCGTCCAGAACCTACGAGCAGTACTTC.

Remarks on this clonotype: A read error may produce the germline difference seen at one junction end. The chain is built from TRBV20-1 and TRBJ2-1; 12 bases map to TRBD2. Germline CDR1 is DFQATT and CDR2 is SNEGSKA (reference sequence). There are 19 residues in the CDR3. DNA of the CDR3: TGCTGTGCTAGAGATCGGACTAGCGGGACCTTGAGTTCCTACAATGAGCAGTTCTTC. Protein: CCARDRTSGTLSSYNEQFF.

This clonotype was counted at least ten times. This chain links TRBV10-3 with TRBJ2-3; D gene uncertain. V was pared by 4 bases and J by 5 bases, with 13 bases between. Looked up from germline, CDR1 is ENHRY and CDR2 is SYGVKD. The CDR3 runs 14 residues. CDR3 region: CAISAFPDEDTQYF. The CDR3 DNA sequence: TGTGCCATCAGTGCTTTCCCCGATGAAGATACGCAGTATTTT.

This clonotype was counted at least ten times. CDR3 protein: CASSYSGVAYEQYF. DNA of the CDR3: TGTGCCAGCAGTTACAGCGGGGTAGCCTACGAGCAGTACTTC. This rearrangement joins TRBV6-5 to TRBJ2-7; TRBD2 matches at 7 bases. J lost 2 bases, V lost 2 bases, and 3 bases had no gene match. The CDR3 runs 14 residues. Per germline, CDR1 MNHEY and CDR2 SVGAGI.

At least ten counts were recorded for this clonotype. This chain joins TRBV20-1 and TRBJ2-4; no clear D. The V end was cut by 3 bases, the J end by 2 bases, with 8 bases between. The CDR3 totals 13 residues. Germline loops: CDR1 DFQATT, CDR2 SNEGSKA (reference sequence). The CDR3 nucleotides are TGCAGTGCTAGTGCGTTCACCAAAAACATTCAGTACTTC. Its protein is CSASAFTKNIQYF.

The CDR3 reads CASSTTETTQYF. The CDR3 region has the DNA TGTGCCAGCAGTACAACAGAGACCACCCAGTACTTC. The V and J genes are TRBV12-3 or TRBV12-4 and TRBJ2-5, with unresolved D. V lost 5 bases and J 8 bases, leaving 12 bases between the germline ends. The CDR3 has 12 residues.

The table lists this clonotype with many counts. This chain connects TRBV20-1 to TRBJ2-7; unclear D gene. The CDR3 is 12 amino acids. Looked up from germline, CDR1 is DFQATT and CDR2 is SNEGSKA (reference sequence). V lost 4 bases and J lost 5, with 12 bases in between. CDR3 in DNA: TGCAGTGCTACCCTTAGGGCGAACGAGCAGTACTTC. This encodes CSATLRANEQYF.

Here the CDR3 DNA reads TGTGCCAGTAGTACCCAGTTGGGACTAAATCAGCCCCAGCATTTT. This encodes CASSTQLGLNQPQHF. This chain connects TRBV19 to TRBJ1-5; perhaps TRBD1 as D (5 bases). Germline CDR1 reads LNHDA; CDR2 reads SQIVND (reference sequence). The CDR3 sequence is 15 residues long. The germline V and J ends were trimmed by 4 bases and 4 bases, with 14 bases remaining between them.

This clonotype came up a few times. The CDR3 bases are TGCGCCAGCCGTTGGTACCTCGGACGGGCCTACGAGCAGTACTTC. This sequence encodes CASRWYLGRAYEQYF. This chain links TRBV5-1 with TRBJ2-7; D not resolved. Trimming shortened V by 7 bases and J by 2 bases, and 19 bases separated the two germline ends. Germline V gene data show CDR1 as SGHRS and CDR2 as YFSETQ. The CDR3 consists of 15 residues.

This clonotype has at least ten counts. The V call is TRBV5-1, the J call TRBJ2-1; 9 bases are a match to TRBD2. This CDR3 region has 18 residues. Germline CDR1 is SGHRS and CDR2 is YFSETQ. J lost 9 bases, V lost 4 bases, and 20 bases had no gene match. CDR3: CASSVVVVSRGRAIEQFF. The CDR3 DNA sequence: TGCGCCAGCAGCGTGGTGGTGGTTTCTCGCGGGAGGGCCATTGAGCAGTTCTTC.

This clonotype was counted a few times. The genes are TRBV5-1 and TRBJ2-3; 8 bases map to TRBD1. The CDR3 has 17 amino acids. Germline loops: CDR1 SGHRS, CDR2 YFSETQ. With 0 bases clipped from V and 0 bases from J, the junction kept 6 bases outside the gene matches. The CDR3 reads CASSLAETGASTDTQYF. The CDR3 DNA is TGCGCCAGCAGCTTGGCGGAGACAGGGGCGAGCACAGATACGCAGTATTTT.

On this clonotype itself: A read error may account for a junction end that differs from germline. The V call is TRBV7-6, the J call TRBJ1-2; possible D gene TRBD1, 6 bases. CDR3 size: 17 residues. The germline gives CDR1 SGHVS, CDR2 FNYEAQ. The CDR3 nucleotides read TGTGCCAGCAGCTTAGCCCCGCCAGGGGCAGCTAACTATGGCGACACCTTC. This sequence encodes CASSLAPPGAANYGDTF.

This clonotype has at least ten counts. The CDR3 is CSASRGSSYEQYF. The CDR3 DNA is TGCAGTGCAAGCAGGGGGAGCTCCTACGAGCAGTACTTC. This sequence joins TRBV20-1 and TRBJ2-7; 7 bases are shared with TRBD1. V trimming: 6 bases; J trimming: 0 bases; junction bases outside the gene matches: 5. The CDR3 runs to 13 residues. Germline lookup yields CDR1 DFQATT and CDR2 SNEGSKA (reference sequence).

The genes are TRBV20-1 and TRBJ2-7, with a possible D match to TRBD2 (6 bases). Trimming shortened V by 5 bases and J by 0 bases, and 11 bases separated the two germline ends. CDR1 is DFQATT and CDR2 is SNEGSKA in the germline V gene (reference sequence). The CDR3 consists of 13 residues. The CDR3 DNA is TGCAGTGCTGGGCCCGGGGGCTCCTACGAGCAGTACTTC. It specifies CSAGPGGSYEQYF.

Many counts were recorded for this clonotype. The chain recombines TRBV20-1 with TRBJ2-5; the D gene could be TRBD1 or TRBD2 (5 bases each). Germline values: CDR1 DFQATT, CDR2 SNEGSKA (reference sequence). The V gene lost 6 bases and the J gene lost 2 bases, with 13 bases spanning the gap. This CDR3 region has 13 residues. The CDR3 sequence is CSAPGRKQETQYF. For the CDR3, the DNA is TGCAGTGCCCCGGGACGTAAACAAGAGACCCAGTACTTC.

This clonotype was seen many times. The rearrangement uses TRBV12-5 and TRBJ2-1; unclear D gene. Trimming shortened V by 6 bases and J by 0 bases, and 15 bases separated the two germline ends. This CDR3 region has 16 residues. Germline V gene sequence: CDR1 LGHNT, CDR2 FRNRAP. Here the CDR3 DNA reads TGTGCTAGTGGGGACCCGGCCCAGAGCTCCTACAATGAGCAGTTCTTC. Its protein is CASGDPAQSSYNEQFF.

There are a few counts of this clonotype. This chain uses TRBV12-3 or TRBV12-4 with TRBJ2-7, with D unclear. Trimming removed 2 bases at V and 6 bases at J, with 11 bases between. The CDR3 is 13 amino acids. The CDR3 DNA follows: TGTGCCAGCAGTTTACTCCAGGTAGGCGAGCAGTACTTC. As protein: CASSLLQVGEQYF.

The sample holds many counts of this clonotype. For the CDR3, the DNA is TGTGCCAGCGTCGGGAGGGCAGATACGCAGTATTTT. Translation gives CASVGRADTQYF. The chain joins TRBV6-6 to TRBJ2-3; 8 nucleotides line up with TRBD2. The germline V gene has CDR1 MNHNY and CDR2 SVGAGI (reference sequence). V shed 8 bases, J shed 4 bases, and the junction held 2 bases outside the gene matches. There are 12 residues in the CDR3.

This clonotype was seen more than once but under ten times. The V and J genes are TRBV15 and TRBJ2-3; 10 positions agree with TRBD2. V dropped 2 bases and J dropped 1; count of bases not matched to a gene: 3. This CDR3 spans 16 amino acids. The germline gives CDR1 LNHNV, CDR2 YYDKDF (reference sequence). The CDR3 region has the DNA TGTGCCACCAGCAGATCCGGGACTAGCGGCACAGATACGCAGTATTTT. Its translation is CATSRSGTSGTDTQYF. Full variable domain (remainder filled in from reference TRBV15 and TRBJ2-3): DAMVIQNPRYQVTQFGKPVTLSCSQTLNHNVMYWYQQKSSQAPKLLFHYYDKDFNNEADTPDNFQSRRPNTSFCFLDIRSPGLGDTAMYLCATSRSGTSGTDTQYFGPGTRLTVL.